This TCR beta chain was captured in a study of T cell responses to AZD1222 COVID-19 vaccine. The CDR3 consists of 15 residues. The V gene end was trimmed by 6 bases and the J gene end by 6 bases; junction bases not matched to a gene: 6. Germline loops: CDR1 SGHVS, CDR2 FNYEAQ. Study-level findings and limits: Only after the peak T cell response were repertoires sampled. Just a handful of AZD1222 recipients were seropositive at baseline.

With regard to this clone: Its matching antigen is unknown.

Assay used: immunoSEQ multiplex PCR; TCRdb lists only in-frame clones, some missing. The sample has roughly 100,000 clones, 80% to 95% seen once. The source was peripheral blood, collected 28 days after the second AZD1222 dose. This TCR was sampled from an adult who received the AZD1222 COVID-19 vaccine. This chain connects TRBV7-6 to TRBJ1-5; TRBD1 agrees at 12 bases. The CDR3 sequence is CASSGDRGLGQPQHF. The CDR3 nucleotides are TGTGCCAGCAGTGGGGACAGGGGGCTAGGTCAGCCCCAGCATTTT.